The 18 T cell receptor beta chains below come from one sample, sequenced in a study of prognosis after radiotherapy for stage I lung cancer. From genomic DNA, two-round multiplex PCR was used to amplify TCR beta CDR3. Gene-specific primers for each TRBV and TRBJ gene drove first-round PCR. From the multiplex PCR reads, TCRdb called clonotypes with MiXCR, one entry per CDR3 protein. This table has roughly 17,000 distinct CDR3 sequences, 29% appearing once. Here the sequenced sample was PBMCs, taken before or after stereotactic body radiation therapy (not recorded which). These receptors came from a donor older than 45 with non-small cell lung cancer.

This clonotype was recorded many times. The chain has TRBV2 and TRBJ2-5; the D is unclear. CDR1 and CDR2 (germline): SNHLY, FYNNEI. V was clipped by 6 bases and J by 1 base, with 0 bases between them. This CDR3 is built from 10 residues. The CDR3, as DNA: TGTGCCAGCAGCCAAGAGACCCAGTACTTC. This gives the protein CASSQETQYF.

The chain carries TRBV7-2 and TRBJ2-5; 9 bases match TRBD2. V was pared by 1 base and J by 10 bases, with 16 bases of the junction left unmatched. Per germline, CDR1 SGHTA and CDR2 FQGNSA. The CDR3 covers 17 residues. In DNA, the CDR3 is TGTGCCAGCAGCTTAGATGCAGCGGGAGGAATAGATGTGAACCAGTACTTC. It encodes CASSLDAAGGIDVNQYF. Using reference TRBV7-2 and TRBJ2-5 for the parts outside the CDR3, the full variable domain is GAGVSQSPSNKVTEKGKDVELRCDPISGHTALYWYRQSLGQGLEFLIYFQGNSAPDKSGLPSDRFSAERTGGSVSTLTIQRTQQEDSAVYLCASSLDAAGGIDVNQYFGPGTRLLVL.

This clonotype was detected ten times or more. The CDR3 sequence: CASSLDRGTYEQYF. DNA of the CDR3: TGTGCCAGCTCCCTTGACAGGGGGACCTACGAGCAGTACTTC. The chain employs TRBV18 and TRBJ2-7; 9 positions match TRBD1. The CDR3 runs 14 residues. J gave up 2 bases and V 6 bases, and 5 bases lay outside the gene matches. The V gene's germline CDR1 is KGHSH and CDR2 LQKENI.

The V gene is TRBV6-2 or TRBV6-3, the J gene TRBJ2-5; TRBD1 agrees at 9 bases. After removal of 5 bases from V and 5 bases from J, the junction contained 9 bases not matched to a gene. Germline V gives CDR1 MNHEY, CDR2 SVGEGT. This CDR3 is 15 amino acids long. In DNA, the CDR3 is TGTGCCAGCAGTCCCGGGACAGGGTGTGTTGAGACCCAGTACTTC. Amino acids: CASSPGTGCVETQYF.

The CDR3 sequence: CSAPHRSTDTQYF. For the CDR3, the DNA is TGCAGTGCCCCCCACAGGAGCACAGATACGCAGTATTTT. The genes are TRBV20-1 and TRBJ2-3; the D gene is possibly TRBD1 (5 bases). The CDR3 covers 13 residues. Per the germline V gene, CDR1 is DFQATT and CDR2 is SNEGSKA (reference sequence). V lost 6 bases, J lost 0 bases, and 10 bases lay in between.

This clonotype has at least ten counts. V gene TRBV10-3 combines with J gene TRBJ2-5; D is uncertain. Germline loops: CDR1 ENHRY, CDR2 SYGVKD. V lost 2 bases and J 1 base, leaving 8 bases between the germline ends. This CDR3 has 14 residues. DNA for the CDR3: TGTGCCATCAGTGAGCCGACACTCCAAGAGACCCAGTACTTC. Translated, it gives CAISEPTLQETQYF.

The rearrangement links TRBV5-4 to TRBJ1-1; D remains ambiguous. Trimming stripped 0 bases from V and 4 bases from J, with 10 bases between. Germline lookup yields CDR1 SGHNT and CDR2 YYREEE (reference sequence). The CDR3 is 14 residues long. The CDR3 DNA follows: TGTGCCAGCAGCTTGGGCTGGGGAACCACTGAAGCTTTCTTT. Translation gives CASSLGWGTTEAFF.

This clonotype was counted at least ten times. This chain links TRBV6-2 or TRBV6-3 with TRBJ2-2, with D perhaps being TRBD1 or TRBD2 (5 bases each). Germline lookup yields CDR1 MNHEY and CDR2 SVGEGT. This CDR3 has 14 residues. V lost 7 bases to trimming and J lost 4 bases, with 13 bases between them. In DNA form, the CDR3 reads TGTGCCAGCACCCGGGACGCCGGCACCGGGGAGCTGTTTTTT. Translating gives CASTRDAGTGELFF.

This clonotype was observed at least ten times. At one of its ends the junction is not consistent with the germline gene, which may arise from a read error. The rearrangement uses TRBV7-7 and TRBJ2-3; TRBD1 is a possible D gene (6 bases). CDR1 and CDR2 (germline): SSHAT, FNYEAQ (reference sequence). The length of the CDR3 is 14 residues. The CDR3, as DNA: TGTGCTAGCAGCGCAGGGGTCAGCACAGATACGCAGTATTTT. Residues: CASSAGVSTDTQYF.

This clonotype was counted at least ten times. This chain links TRBV27 with TRBJ1-5, with TRBD1 matching over 7 bases. The germline V gene encodes CDR1 MNHEY and CDR2 SMNVEV (reference sequence). V lost 5 bases and J lost 4; bases outside the gene matches: 2. The CDR3 runs 13 residues. This chain's CDR3 is CASSDRANQPQHF. The CDR3 nucleotides read TGTGCCAGCAGTGACAGGGCAAATCAGCCCCAGCATTTT.

This clonotype appeared many times. The rearrangement links TRBV6-2 or TRBV6-3 to TRBJ1-5; D ambiguous. The V and J ends lost 1 base and 2 bases respectively, with 3 bases between them. CDR1 and CDR2 (germline): MNHEY, SVGEGT. The CDR3 extends over 13 amino acids. The CDR3 here is CASSYLGNQPQHF. CDR3 sequence (DNA): TGTGCCAGCAGTTACTTAGGCAATCAGCCCCAGCATTTT.

J is TRBJ2-7 and V is TRBV6-2 or TRBV6-3; D might be TRBD2 (6 bases). In germline, CDR1 is MNHEY, CDR2 SVGEGT. V was trimmed by 6 bases and J by 5 bases, leaving 8 bases between them. This CDR3 comprises 11 residues. The CDR3 is CASSRGNEQYF. The CDR3 bases are TGTGCCAGCAGCCGCGGGAACGAGCAGTACTTC.

This clonotype was observed many times. The J gene is TRBJ2-1, the V gene TRBV12-5; TRBD2 matches at 11 bases. The CDR3 length is 22 residues. Trimming took 3 bases from V and 2 from J; bases not matched to a gene: 21. The germline gives CDR1 LGHNT, CDR2 FRNRAP. CDR3 bases: TGTGCTAGTGGTTTTAATTCCCCTATACCCGGGCTAGCGGGAGGAACCTACAATGAGCAGTTCTTC. Protein product: CASGFNSPIPGLAGGTYNEQFF.

This clonotype was detected many times. The chain couples TRBV4-1 to TRBJ2-1; 8 nucleotides line up with TRBD2. CDR1 MGHRA and CDR2 YSYEKL come from the germline V gene. The CDR3 covers 15 residues. V shed 4 bases and J 6 bases; nucleotides not matched to a gene: 8. The CDR3 loop is CASSRSREVPNEQFF. For the CDR3, the DNA is TGCGCCAGCAGCCGGTCGCGGGAGGTCCCCAATGAGCAGTTCTTC.

This clonotype was detected many times. The V call is TRBV18, the J call TRBJ2-1; TRBD1 matches at 8 bases. V lost 3 bases, J lost 12 bases, and 19 bases stayed unmatched. CDR1 KGHSH and CDR2 LQKENI come from the germline V gene. The CDR3 has 17 amino acids. CDR3: CASSPGQGSGGLSRQFF. The CDR3 coding sequence is TGTGCCAGCTCACCCGGACAGGGATCAGGCGGGCTCTCCCGGCAGTTCTTC.

This clonotype is labeled medium-sized. The V gene is TRBV2, the J gene TRBJ2-7; 7 bases map to TRBD1. The CDR3 contains 12 residues. V lost 8 bases and J lost 2; bases outside the gene matches: 3. CDR1 is SNHLY and CDR2 is FYNNEI in the germline V gene. Here the CDR3 DNA reads TGTGCCAGCGGGGACAGCACCTACGAGCAGTACTTC. Translating it yields CASGDSTYEQYF.

The count of this clonotype is one. The V call is TRBV20-1, the J call TRBJ1-6; D might be TRBD1 (6 bases). V lost 8 bases and J lost 4, with 12 bases in between. CDR1 and CDR2 from the germline V gene are DFQATT and SNEGSKA (reference sequence). The CDR3 extends over 13 amino acids. This CDR3 is CSFRGTYNSPLHF. CDR3 coding DNA: TGCAGTTTTAGGGGGACATATAATTCACCCCTCCACTTT.

Many counts were recorded for this clonotype. The chain links TRBV5-1 to TRBJ2-7, with D possibly being TRBD1 or TRBD2 (5 bases each). The CDR3 is 13 residues long. The V gene's germline CDR1 is SGHRS and CDR2 YFSETQ. Trimming shortened V by 4 bases and J by 4 bases, and 12 bases separated the two germline ends. CDR3 amino acids: CASSHGTKYEQYF. The CDR3 region has the DNA TGCGCCAGCAGCCACGGGACGAAGTACGAGCAGTACTTC. The entire variable domain, with the rest obtained from reference TRBV5-1 and TRBJ2-7, is as follows: KAGVTQTPRYLIKTRGQQVTLSCSPISGHRSVSWYQQTPGQGLQFLFEYFSETQRNKGNFPGRFSGRQFSNSRSEMNVSTLELGDSALYLCASSHGTKYEQYFGPGTRLTVT.